One sample yielded the 11 T cell receptor beta chains listed below, sequenced in a study of cytomegalovirus exposure and HLA in healthy donors. PCR employed 60 Vbeta and 13 Jbeta primers. Clones were read by immunoSEQ multiplex PCR, and TCRdb kept only the in-frame ones, dropping some. The table records about 83,000 clones, 75% to 85% of them present only once. Sequencing was performed on PBMCs. These receptors came from a woman aged 25 to 39 in good health and CMV-seronegative.

J is TRBJ1-4 and V is TRBV30; TRBD1 might be the D (5 bases). The CDR3 totals 13 residues. In germline, CDR1 is GTSNPN, CDR2 SVGIG (reference sequence). Trimming pared 2 bases from V and 4 bases from J, leaving 8 bases between. This chain's CDR3 is CAWSPGRNEKLFF. The CDR3 nucleotides are TGTGCCTGGAGTCCAGGGCGTAATGAAAAACTGTTTTTT.

This chain connects TRBV5-1 to TRBJ2-1; 12 nucleotides agree with TRBD2. The germline V gene encodes CDR1 SGHRS and CDR2 YFSETQ. V shed 4 bases and J 4 bases; nucleotides not matched to a gene: 6. The CDR3 contains 16 residues. The CDR3 reads CASSPSTSGGYNEQFF. The DNA of the CDR3 is TGCGCCAGCAGCCCGTCGACTAGCGGGGGTTACAATGAGCAGTTCTTC.

Of note for this clone: The junction shows a germline mismatch at one end, possibly a read error. The chain links TRBV7-9 to TRBJ1-1; TRBD1 agrees at 8 bases. This CDR3 region has 15 residues. Germline V lookup: CDR1 SEHNR, CDR2 FQNEAQ (reference sequence). As DNA, the CDR3 is TGTTCCAGCAGCTTCAGGGGGCGTAAGGACACTGAAGCTTTCTTT. Translated: CSSSFRGRKDTEAFF.

This clone has more than one count but fewer than ten. This chain links TRBV28 with TRBJ1-1; weak D call: TRBD1 (5 bases). The length of the CDR3 is 16 residues. Looked up from germline, CDR1 is MDHEN and CDR2 is SYDVKM. Deletions cut 5 bases from V and 0 bases from J, with 16 bases between. The CDR3 loop is CASSGAVWSLNTEAFF. The CDR3 DNA is TGTGCCAGCAGTGGGGCAGTTTGGTCACTGAACACTGAAGCTTTCTTT.

The gene calls are TRBV7-2 and TRBJ2-5, with 11 positions matching TRBD2. The junction had 5 bases not matched to a gene; V was cut back by 6 bases and J by 2 bases. Germline-derived CDR1 and CDR2 are SGHTA and FQGNSA. The CDR3 has 15 amino acids. This CDR3 is CASSRGLAEQETQYF. The CDR3 DNA follows: TGTGCCAGCAGTCGGGGACTAGCGGAACAAGAGACCCAGTACTTC.

This chain connects TRBV18 to TRBJ1-1; no reliable D call. CDR3 length: 16 residues. Germline V gives CDR1 KGHSH, CDR2 LQKENI. V lost 2 bases and J lost 1, with 14 bases in between. CDR3: CASSPSLGRANTEAFF. For the CDR3, the DNA is TGTGCCAGCTCACCAAGTCTAGGGAGGGCGAACACTGAAGCTTTCTTT.

This clone was recorded only once. V is TRBV6-5 and J is TRBJ2-7, with a weak D call TRBD1 (5 bases). V dropped 2 bases and J dropped 3 bases, with 14 bases sitting between them. This CDR3 comprises 15 residues. The germline CDR1 and CDR2 sequences are MNHEY and SVGAGI. The CDR3 sequence is CASSYAGKSIYEQYF. The CDR3 region has the DNA TGTGCCAGCAGTTACGCAGGGAAGTCAATCTACGAGCAGTACTTC.

This clone was recorded a few times. The V and J genes are TRBV28 and TRBJ2-7, with a possible D match to TRBD1 (6 bases). The V gene lost 4 bases and the J gene lost 2 bases, with 15 bases spanning the gap. Looked up from germline, CDR1 is MDHEN and CDR2 is SYDVKM. The length of the CDR3 is 15 residues. The CDR3 here is CASSSIGQTPYEQYF. The CDR3 DNA follows: TGTGCCAGCAGTTCGATAGGACAGACCCCCTACGAGCAGTACTTC.

The rearrangement uses TRBV10-3 and TRBJ2-7; 11 nucleotides align to TRBD2. V shed 4 bases and J 4 bases; nucleotides not matched to a gene: 18. The CDR3 is 19 residues long. Germline lookup yields CDR1 ENHRY and CDR2 SYGVKD. The CDR3 coding sequence is TGTGCCATCAGTGTGAGCGGGGGGAGGTTACTAGCGGGAGTATACGAGCAGTACTTC. Protein product: CAISVSGGRLLAGVYEQYF.

This clone was observed a few times. V and J are TRBV25-1 and TRBJ1-2; 9 positions agree with TRBD1. The CDR3 loop spans 16 amino acids. Per germline, CDR1 MGHDK and CDR2 SYGVNS. J lost 8 bases, V lost 3 bases, and 13 bases had no gene match. The chain's CDR3 is CASSDQAGQGPGGYTF. The CDR3 nucleotides read TGTGCCAGCAGTGATCAAGCTGGACAGGGGCCCGGAGGCTACACCTTC.

The chain carries TRBV7-9 and TRBJ2-7; maybe TRBD2 (6 bases). CDR1 is SEHNR, CDR2 FQNEAQ, per germline (reference sequence). V lost 3 bases, J lost 3 bases, and 12 bases lay in between. The CDR3 contains 14 residues. DNA for the CDR3: TGTGCCAGCAGCTTTGCGCTGGAGGGCTACGAGCAGTACTTC. It codes for CASSFALEGYEQYF. Based on the CDR3 plus reference TRBV7-9 and TRBJ2-7, the full variable domain is DTGVSQNPRHKITKRGQNVTFRCDPISEHNRLYWYRQTLGQGPEFLTYFQNEAQLEKSRLLSDRFSAERPKGSFSTLEIQRTEQGDSAMYLCASSFALEGYEQYFGPGTRLTVT.